These 10 T cell receptor beta chains were all obtained from the same sample, sequenced in a study of Ad26.COV2.S vaccination and SARS-CoV-2 variants. The treatment denotes: 15 to 20 received Ad26.COV2.S at low or high dose, single or two shots; about 5 received placebo; per-sample allocation not given. Sampling happened 63 days after the first vaccine or placebo injection. Data came from immunoSEQ multiplex PCR; TCRdb stores just in-frame clones and leaves some out. The data contain around 300,000 clones, roughly 90% of them singletons. Sequenced material: peripheral blood, taken in a trial of Ad26.COV2.S vaccine versus placebo. The receptors derive from a person between 18 and 60 years old who received the Ad26.COV2.S COVID-19 vaccine or a placebo.

This sequence joins TRBV5-6 and TRBJ1-2; 12 positions match TRBD1. Germline CDR1 and CDR2: SGHDT and YYEEEE. The CDR3 is 16 amino acids. With 3 bases clipped from V and 5 bases from J, the junction kept 8 bases outside the gene matches. This chain's CDR3 is CASSSGGTGGDYGYTF. In DNA, the CDR3 is TGTGCCAGCAGCTCGGGTGGGACAGGGGGCGATTATGGCTACACCTTC.

The rearrangement joins TRBV18 to TRBJ1-1; TRBD1 matches 11 bases. Germline V CDR1 and CDR2: KGHSH, LQKENI. Trimming removed 0 bases from V and 5 bases from J; junction bases left unmatched: 5. The CDR3 covers 16 residues. In DNA form, the CDR3 reads TGTGCCAGCTCACCACCACCGGGACAGGGGGTAACTGAAGCTTTCTTT. This translates into CASSPPPGQGVTEAFF.

This chain joins TRBV7-9 and TRBJ2-3; D is tentatively TRBD1 or TRBD2 (5 bases each). This CDR3 spans 17 amino acids. CDR1 and CDR2 (germline): SEHNR, FQNEAQ (reference sequence). V gave up 3 bases and J gave up 2 bases, with 18 bases separating them. CDR3 residues: CASSFGGWGYNTDTQYF. The CDR3 DNA sequence: TGTGCCAGCAGCTTTGGAGGTTGGGGCTACAACACAGATACGCAGTATTTT.

The chain carries TRBV5-5 and TRBJ1-5; no clear D. CDR3 size: 15 residues. From germline, CDR1 is SGHKS and CDR2 YYEKEE (reference sequence). Trimming removed 0 bases from V and 0 bases from J, with 7 bases in between. The CDR3 protein is CASSLAEYSNQPQHF. CDR3 coding DNA: TGTGCCAGCAGCTTGGCTGAGTATAGCAATCAGCCCCAGCATTTT.

A single count supports this clone. The chain is built from TRBV10-3 and TRBJ1-5; TRBD1 matches 7 bases. Trimming took 10 bases from V and 9 from J; bases not matched to a gene: 9. In germline, CDR1 is ENHRY, CDR2 SYGVKD. This CDR3 spans 12 amino acids. CDR3 region: CATQQGIGPQHF. For the CDR3, the DNA is TGTGCCACTCAACAGGGGATCGGGCCCCAGCATTTT.

This chain connects TRBV5-1 to TRBJ1-1; 9 bases align to TRBD1. Germline CDR1 and CDR2: SGHRS and YFSETQ. This CDR3 spans 13 amino acids. Trimming at V came to 1 base and at J to 8 bases, leaving 3 bases not matched to a gene. In DNA, the CDR3 is TGCGCCAGCAGCTTGCACAGGGGGCGGGAAGCTTTCTTT. Its protein product is CASSLHRGREAFF.

The gene calls are TRBV7-8 and TRBJ2-2; 14 bases agree with TRBD2. Germline lookup yields CDR1 SGHVS and CDR2 FQNEAQ. V shed 11 bases and J 7 bases; nucleotides not matched to a gene: 9. CDR3 length: 15 residues. CDR3 residues: CAGSGLAGESGELFF. Here the CDR3 DNA reads TGTGCCGGGTCGGGACTAGCGGGAGAAAGCGGGGAGCTGTTTTTT.

This sequence joins TRBV9 and TRBJ1-1; 7 nucleotides align to TRBD1. The CDR3 loop spans 15 amino acids. V gave up 3 bases and J gave up 8 bases; unmatched junction bases: 13. Per the germline V gene, CDR1 is SGDLS and CDR2 is YYNGEE. The CDR3 DNA sequence: TGTGCCAGCAGCGAGGGGGCCGTCAGGGGAGGCGAAGCTTTCTTT. It encodes CASSEGAVRGGEAFF.

The V and J genes are TRBV7-9 and TRBJ1-2, with a tentative D call TRBD1 (6 bases). Per germline, CDR1 SEHNR and CDR2 FQNEAQ (reference sequence). The CDR3 runs to 14 residues. Trimming pared 5 bases from V and 3 bases from J, leaving 13 bases between. Written as DNA, the CDR3 is TGTGCCAGCAGCGGAGGACAGCTACACTATGGCTACACCTTC. Translation gives CASSGGQLHYGYTF.

The rearrangement links TRBV3-1 (or the pseudogene TRBV3-2) to TRBJ1-1, with TRBD1 matching over 7 bases. The CDR3 has 13 amino acids. V trimming: 4 bases; J trimming: 5 bases; junction bases outside the gene matches: 4. Germline values: CDR1 LGHDT, CDR2 YNNKEL (reference sequence). The CDR3 nucleotides read TGTGCCAGCAGCCCACAGGGGAAAACTGAAGCTTTCTTT. It specifies CASSPQGKTEAFF.